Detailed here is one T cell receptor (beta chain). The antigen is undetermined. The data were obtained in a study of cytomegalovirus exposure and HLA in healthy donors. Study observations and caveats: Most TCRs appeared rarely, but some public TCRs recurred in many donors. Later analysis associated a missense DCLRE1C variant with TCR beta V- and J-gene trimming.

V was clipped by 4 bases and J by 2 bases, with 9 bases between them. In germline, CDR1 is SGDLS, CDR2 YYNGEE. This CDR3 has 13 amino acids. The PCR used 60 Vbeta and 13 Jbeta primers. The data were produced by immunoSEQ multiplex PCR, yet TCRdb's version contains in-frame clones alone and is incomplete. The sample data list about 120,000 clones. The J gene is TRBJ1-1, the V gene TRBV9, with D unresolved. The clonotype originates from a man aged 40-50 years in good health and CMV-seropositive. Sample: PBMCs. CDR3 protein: CASSHDGNTEAFF. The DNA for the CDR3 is TGTGCCAGCAGCCATGATGGCAACACTGAAGCTTTCTTT.